The rows below give T cell receptor beta chains drawn from one sample of a study of blood T cells in healthy people across ages. MiXCR, applied by TCRdb to the 5' RACE reads, yields one record per CDR3 protein. The sample has some 940,000 distinct CDR3 sequences; 25% to 30% are singletons. In addition, the sample was reused for a study of T cells of mothers and their children.

Sequencing was done on a sample of blood. Receptors were obtained from a woman in her 40s in good health. CDR3s include the opening cysteine and the closing phenylalanine or tryptophan. D genes are given only for firm matches. Clone size is given for some rows only: seen once, a few or many times, or a class if the clone is expanded.

V: TRBV13
D: NA
length: 15
size: NA
J: TRBJ2-7
CDR3: CASSPWVGRSYEQYF
DNA: TGTGCCAGCAGCCCGTGGGTGGGCCGCTCCTACGAGCAGTACTTC

V: TRBV6-5
D: TRBD1
length: 14
size: NA
J: TRBJ2-3
CDR3: CAGSQTGFLDTQYF
DNA: TGTGCCGGCAGTCAGACAGGGTTCTTAGATACGCAGTATTTT

V: TRBV7-2
D: TRBD2
length: 15
size: NA
J: TRBJ2-5
CDR3: CASSSLAGYQETQYF
DNA: TGTGCCAGCAGCTCCCTAGCGGGGTACCAAGAGACCCAGTACTTC

V: TRBV5-6
D: NA
length: 16
size: many
J: TRBJ2-4
CDR3: CASSFVPQGMGNIQYF
DNA: TGTGCCAGCAGCTTTGTCCCCCAGGGGATGGGAAACATTCAGTACTTC

V: TRBV7-9
D: NA
length: 15
size: NA
J: TRBJ2-1
CDR3: CASSPGLGSLGEQFF
DNA: TGTGCCAGCAGCCCTGGACTCGGATCATTGGGTGAGCAGTTCTTC

V: TRBV14
D: NA
length: 16
size: many
J: TRBJ1-2
CDR3: CASSQDSWIANYGYTF
DNA: TGTGCCAGCAGCCAAGACTCCTGGATAGCTAACTATGGCTACACCTTC

V: TRBV14
D: NA
length: 13
size: few
J: TRBJ2-5
CDR3: CASSQGPGTAQYF
DNA: TGTGCCAGCAGCCAAGGGCCCGGGACGGCCCAGTACTTC

V: TRBV11-2
D: TRBD2
length: 16
size: NA
J: TRBJ2-4
CDR3: CASSLAGGVAKNIQYF
DNA: TGTGCCAGCAGCCTTGCCGGGGGGGTTGCCAAAAACATTCAGTACTTC

V: TRBV14
D: TRBD1
length: 15
size: few
J: TRBJ1-6
CDR3: CASSPTGQLTSPLHF
DNA: TGTGCCAGCAGCCCCACGGGACAGCTTACTTCACCCCTCCACTTT

V: TRBV20-1
D: TRBD1
length: 15
size: NA
J: TRBJ1-2
CDR3: CSARSPGQGNYGYTF
DNA: TGCAGTGCCCGGTCCCCGGGACAGGGCAACTATGGCTACACCTTC

V: TRBV20-1
D: TRBD1
length: 15
size: NA
J: TRBJ1-2
CDR3: CSASPWDRGLDGYTF
DNA: TGCAGTGCCTCGCCTTGGGACAGGGGGCTGGATGGCTACACCTTC

V: TRBV5-5
D: NA
length: 16
size: many
J: TRBJ1-2
CDR3: CASSPQGGGSDYGYTF
DNA: TGCGCCAGCAGCCCCCAAGGTGGGGGCAGTGACTATGGCTACACCTTC

V: TRBV12-3/TRBV12-4
D: NA
length: 14
size: NA
J: TRBJ1-5
CDR3: CASTYRGEDQPQHF
DNA: TGTGCCAGCACCTACCGAGGGGAAGATCAGCCCCAGCATTTT

V: TRBV5-1
D: TRBD2
length: 17
size: NA
J: TRBJ2-7
CDR3: CASSKGLAGADLYEQYF
DNA: TGCGCCAGCAGCAAGGGACTAGCGGGGGCCGACCTCTACGAGCAGTACTTC

V: TRBV10-3
D: NA
length: 16
size: NA
J: TRBJ2-7
CDR3: CAISESGALGVYEQYF
DNA: TGTGCCATCAGTGAGTCGGGGGCCCTAGGGGTCTACGAGCAGTACTTC

V: TRBV7-9
D: TRBD2
length: 18
size: NA
J: TRBJ2-7
CDR3: CASSLSSSGGPFSGEQYF
DNA: TGTGCCAGCAGCTTATCATCTAGCGGGGGCCCCTTTTCGGGCGAGCAGTACTTC

V: TRBV4-3
D: TRBD1
length: 15
size: NA
J: TRBJ2-2
CDR3: CASSQGDRVTGELFF
DNA: TGCGCCAGCAGCCAGGGGGACAGGGTCACCGGGGAGCTGTTTTTT

V: TRBV12-3/TRBV12-4
D: TRBD1
length: 16
size: NA
J: TRBJ2-2
CDR3: CASTHPRGQHTGELFF
DNA: TGTGCCAGCACCCACCCCAGGGGGCAACACACCGGGGAGCTGTTTTTT

V: TRBV20-1
D: NA
length: 14
size: few
J: TRBJ2-1
CDR3: CSASGPSSYNEQFF
DNA: TGCAGTGCTAGCGGCCCGAGCTCCTACAATGAGCAGTTCTTC

V: TRBV27
D: TRBD1
length: 16
size: few
J: TRBJ1-5
CDR3: CASSLTGQGAWQPQHF
DNA: TGTGCCAGCAGTCTTACTGGACAGGGGGCATGGCAGCCCCAGCATTTT

V: TRBV3-1
D: TRBD1
length: 16
size: NA
J: TRBJ1-1
CDR3: CASSQAGQLMNTEAFF
DNA: TGTGCCAGCAGCCAAGCGGGACAGCTCATGAACACTGAAGCTTTCTTT

V: TRBV29-1
D: NA
length: 14
size: NA
J: TRBJ1-2
CDR3: CSVGDGTTNYGYTF
DNA: TGCAGCGTTGGGGACGGGACGACAAACTATGGCTACACCTTC

V: TRBV5-5
D: NA
length: 14
size: NA
J: TRBJ2-7
CDR3: CASSVLTELYEQYF
DNA: TGTGCCAGCAGCGTGCTGACAGAGCTCTACGAGCAGTACTTC

V: TRBV24-1
D: TRBD1
length: 15
size: few
J: TRBJ2-3
CDR3: CATSDLGTDTDTQYF
DNA: TGTGCCACCAGTGATTTGGGGACAGACACAGATACGCAGTATTTT